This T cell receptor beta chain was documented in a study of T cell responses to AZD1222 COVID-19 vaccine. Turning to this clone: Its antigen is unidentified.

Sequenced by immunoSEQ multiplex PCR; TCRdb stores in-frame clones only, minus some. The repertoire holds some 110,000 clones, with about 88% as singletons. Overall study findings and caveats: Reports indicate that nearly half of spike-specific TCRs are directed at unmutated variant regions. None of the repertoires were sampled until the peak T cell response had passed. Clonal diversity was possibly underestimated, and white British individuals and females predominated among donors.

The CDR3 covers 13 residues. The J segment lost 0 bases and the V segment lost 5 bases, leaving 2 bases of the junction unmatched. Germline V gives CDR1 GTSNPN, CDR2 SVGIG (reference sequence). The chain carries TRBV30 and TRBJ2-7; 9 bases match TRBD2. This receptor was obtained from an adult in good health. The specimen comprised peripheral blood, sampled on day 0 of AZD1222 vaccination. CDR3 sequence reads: CAWGLAISYEQYF. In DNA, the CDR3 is TGTGCCTGGGGACTAGCGATCTCCTACGAGCAGTACTTC.